Each of the 24 T cell receptor beta chains below was sequenced from the same sample in a study of blood T cell repertoires in COVID-19. Assay used: immunoSEQ multiplex PCR; TCRdb lists only in-frame clones, some missing. The sample holds tens of thousands of clones, 70% to 90% seen once. Sequencing was done on a sample of peripheral blood. The receptors derive from a man aged 65 to 85 with active or convalescent COVID-19.

V usage is TRBV6-5 and J usage is TRBJ1-2, with TRBD1 as a possible D gene (5 bases). In germline, CDR1 is MNHEY, CDR2 SVGAGI. Trimming stripped 10 bases from V and 8 bases from J, with 17 bases between. This CDR3 contains 12 residues. For the CDR3, the DNA is TGTGCCACCTTTGGGGCACCCGGAGGCTACACCTTC. Translated: CATFGAPGGYTF.

V usage is TRBV5-4 and J usage is TRBJ2-1; 8 bases map to TRBD1. Germline assignment: CDR1 SGHNT and CDR2 YYREEE (reference sequence). This CDR3 spans 16 amino acids. The V gene end was trimmed by 0 bases and the J gene end by 3 bases; junction bases not matched to a gene: 5. The CDR3 DNA reads as TGTGCCAGCAGCTTGGCGGGACAGGAATTCTACAATGAGCAGTTCTTC. Its translation is CASSLAGQEFYNEQFF.

This clone has just one count. The J gene is TRBJ1-1, the V gene TRBV5-1; the D is unclear. The V gene lost 3 bases and the J gene lost 4 bases, with 10 bases spanning the gap. Looked up from germline, CDR1 is SGHRS and CDR2 is YFSETQ. This CDR3 region has 13 residues. The CDR3 region is CASSWVESTEAFF. CDR3 nucleotide sequence: TGCGCCAGCAGCTGGGTGGAGAGCACTGAAGCTTTCTTT.

The chain uses TRBV4-3 and TRBJ2-3, with D perhaps matching TRBD2 (7 bases). The CDR3 consists of 16 residues. The V end was cut by 1 base, the J end by 5 bases, with 16 bases between. The V gene's germline CDR1 is LGHNA and CDR2 YSLEER. CDR3 protein: CASSQVILRGGDTQYF. CDR3 bases: TGCGCCAGCAGCCAAGTTATCCTAAGGGGGGGAGATACGCAGTATTTT.

The table lists this clone with a few counts. The V call is TRBV6-6, the J call TRBJ1-5; 9 bases match TRBD1. The CDR3 is 15 residues long. With 6 bases clipped from V and 7 bases from J, the junction kept 10 bases outside the gene matches. In germline, CDR1 is MNHNY, CDR2 SVGAGI (reference sequence). The CDR3 loop is CASRTTGQGLQPQHF. The CDR3 DNA reads TGTGCCAGCAGGACGACCGGACAGGGGTTACAGCCCCAGCATTTT.

The CDR3 loop is CASREGGSSTDTQYF. The CDR3 bases are TGTGCCAGCAGGGAAGGGGGTTCTAGCACAGATACGCAGTATTTT. The chain uses TRBV7-9 and TRBJ2-3; D may be TRBD1 (6 bases). Germline V lookup: CDR1 SEHNR, CDR2 FQNEAQ (reference sequence). This CDR3 is built from 15 residues. V was clipped by 6 bases and J by 0 bases, with 13 bases between them.

V usage is TRBV5-4 and J usage is TRBJ1-2; TRBD1 is a possible D gene (5 bases). V was trimmed by 1 base and J by 4 bases, leaving 14 bases between them. CDR1 and CDR2 (germline): SGHNT, YYREEE (reference sequence). The CDR3 has 15 residues. CDR3 loop: CASSLSMGGSYGYTF. Here the CDR3 DNA reads TGTGCCAGCAGCTTGTCCATGGGGGGTTCCTATGGCTACACCTTC.

The chain recombines TRBV19 with TRBJ2-7; a weak D match, TRBD1 (5 bases). Germline V gives CDR1 LNHDA, CDR2 SQIVND (reference sequence). Trimming removed 8 bases at V and 4 bases at J, with 12 bases between. The CDR3 totals 12 residues. The CDR3 DNA reads as TGTGCCAGTGGACAATCACCGTACGAGCAGTACTTC. It codes for CASGQSPYEQYF.

V usage is TRBV7-2 and J usage is TRBJ1-2, with 8 bases fitting TRBD1. Unmatched junction bases numbered 14, after V lost 3 bases and J lost 11 bases. Per germline, CDR1 SGHTA and CDR2 FQGNSA. The CDR3 is 15 amino acids. The CDR3 here is CASSFSGTGPGWYTF. The CDR3 nucleotides read TGTGCCAGCAGCTTTTCGGGGACAGGACCGGGTTGGTACACCTTC.

V is TRBV10-3 and J is TRBJ1-5, with 9 bases lining up with TRBD1. The CDR3 has 15 residues. V dropped 6 bases and J dropped 2; count of bases not matched to a gene: 5. CDR1 is ENHRY, CDR2 SYGVKD, per germline. CDR3 sequence reads: CAISEQGAGNQPQHF. The CDR3 nucleotides are TGTGCCATCAGCGAACAGGGGGCCGGCAATCAGCCCCAGCATTTT.

The chain combines TRBV7-2 with TRBJ2-7; 11 nucleotides match TRBD2. The CDR3 is made up of 14 amino acids. The V segment lost 3 bases and the J segment 5 bases; nucleotides outside the gene matches: 3. The germline V gene encodes CDR1 SGHTA and CDR2 FQGNSA. This CDR3 is CASSFRLAGNEQYF. The DNA for the CDR3 is TGTGCCAGCAGCTTTAGACTAGCGGGGAACGAGCAGTACTTC.

This sequence joins TRBV11-3 and TRBJ1-1, with D unclear. Between the trimmed V and J ends, which lost 1 base and 4 bases, there was a span of 10 bases. Germline V gives CDR1 SGHNT, CDR2 YENEEA. This CDR3 has 14 residues. The CDR3, as DNA: TGTGCCAGCAGCTTAGTACCAGGCTCCACTGAAGCTTTCTTT. It translates to CASSLVPGSTEAFF.

This rearrangement joins TRBV9 to TRBJ1-5; D is undetermined. Trimming took off 4 bases at V and 1 base at J, with 12 bases between the two ends. CDR3 length equals 15 residues. CDR1 and CDR2 (germline): SGDLS, YYNGEE. DNA of the CDR3: TGTGCCAGCAGCCCTTCCGGAGGGAGCAATCAGCCCCAGCATTTT. It is translated as CASSPSGGSNQPQHF. The variable domain in full, with the rest retrieved from reference TRBV9 and TRBJ1-5, is DSGVTQTPKHLITATGQRVTLRCSPRSGDLSVYWYQQSLDQGLQFLIQYYNGEERAKGNILERFSAQQFPDLHSELNLSSLELGDSALYFCASSPSGGSNQPQHFGDGTRLSIL.

The V and J genes are TRBV7-2 and TRBJ1-2, with 9 bases identical to TRBD1. After removal of 1 base from V and 8 bases from J, the junction contained 5 bases not matched to a gene. The germline gives CDR1 SGHTA, CDR2 FQGNSA. This CDR3 has 14 residues. For the CDR3, the DNA is TGTGCCAGCAGCTTAGATTGGGGACAGGGCGGCTACACCTTC. It yields the protein CASSLDWGQGGYTF.

This CDR3 is CASSQLWDGGQETQYF. The CDR3 DNA is TGCGCCAGCAGCCAATTATGGGACGGGGGGCAAGAGACCCAGTACTTC. The chain couples TRBV4-3 to TRBJ2-5, with 7 bases that match TRBD2. CDR1 LGHNA and CDR2 YSLEER come from the germline V gene. Trimming removed 2 bases from V and 2 bases from J; junction bases left unmatched: 8. The CDR3 totals 16 residues.

About this clone itself: The germline gene is not matched at one end of the junction; a read error may be the cause. The V gene is TRBV2, the J gene TRBJ1-3; a possible D gene is TRBD1 (5 bases). The CDR3 has 15 residues. CDR1 is SNHLY and CDR2 is FYNNEI in the germline V gene. CDR3 sequence reads: CASSEGASSGNTIYF. CDR3 bases: TGTGCCAGCAGCGAAGGGGCATCCTCTGGAAACACCATATATTTT.

In its sample, this clone was seen once. This chain joins TRBV5-4 and TRBJ1-2, with 9 bases fitting TRBD1. CDR1 and CDR2 from the germline V gene are SGHNT and YYREEE (reference sequence). V was pared by 3 bases and J by 3 bases, with 0 bases of the junction left unmatched. The CDR3 extends over 13 amino acids. CDR3 in DNA: TGTGCCAGCAGCTGGGACAGGGACTATGGCTACACCTTC. Translation: CASSWDRDYGYTF. Based on the CDR3 plus reference TRBV5-4 and TRBJ1-2, the full variable domain is ETGVTQSPTHLIKTRGQQVTLRCSSQSGHNTVSWYQQALGQGPQFIFQYYREEENGRGNFPPRFSGLQFPNYSSELNVNALELDDSALYLCASSWDRDYGYTFGSGTRLTVV.

The chain links TRBV9 to TRBJ2-3; 8 nucleotides match TRBD2. Germline CDR1 SGDLS, CDR2 YYNGEE. The CDR3 is 16 residues long. Trimming removed 0 bases from V and 1 base from J; junction bases left unmatched: 4. The CDR3 sequence: CASSVGVRGGTDTQYF. As DNA, the CDR3 is TGTGCCAGCAGCGTAGGGGTGCGGGGGGGCACAGATACGCAGTATTTT.

In this sample, this clone turned up a few times. The CDR3 nucleotides read TGTGCCAGCAGCTTAGATGGGGACAGTTATAATTCACCCCTCCACTTT. This codes for CASSLDGDSYNSPLHF. The chain is built from TRBV11-2 and TRBJ1-6; 7 bases line up with TRBD1. Losses at the gene ends were 0 bases for V and 4 bases for J; bases not matched to a gene: 3. CDR3 length equals 16 residues. CDR1 is SGHAT, CDR2 FQNNGV, per germline. Combining the CDR3 with reference TRBV11-2 and TRBJ1-6 gives the whole variable domain EAGVAQSPRYKIIEKRQSVAFWCNPISGHATLYWYQQILGQGPKLLIQFQNNGVVDDSQLPKDRFSAERLKGVDSTLKIQPAKLEDSAVYLCASSLDGDSYNSPLHFGNGTRLTVT.

The rearrangement joins TRBV24-1 to TRBJ1-2, with TRBD1 matching over 11 bases. Germline loops: CDR1 KGHDR, CDR2 SFDVKD. The junction had 5 bases not matched to a gene; V was cut back by 4 bases and J by 5 bases. The CDR3 totals 15 residues. CDR3 nucleotides: TGTGCCACCAGTGAAGGGGGACAGGGGGGGTATGGCTACACCTTC. Amino acids: CATSEGGQGGYGYTF.

V is TRBV4-2 and J is TRBJ2-7; D is unresolved. In germline, CDR1 is LGHNA, CDR2 YNFKEQ. This CDR3 is 14 amino acids long. Trimming shortened V by 2 bases and J by 5 bases, and 13 bases separated the two germline ends. The CDR3 region is CASSQKTRGDEQYF. The CDR3 DNA follows: TGTGCCAGCAGCCAAAAGACGAGAGGAGACGAGCAGTACTTC.

This chain uses TRBV6-2 or TRBV6-3 with TRBJ1-5; no firm D call. This CDR3 has 13 amino acids. CDR1 MNHEY and CDR2 SVGEGT come from the germline V gene. Deletions cut 2 bases from V and 6 bases from J, with 8 bases between. The CDR3 spells CASSYGSGQPQHF. The CDR3 DNA reads as TGTGCCAGCAGTTACGGGTCGGGTCAGCCCCAGCATTTT.

V usage is TRBV10-2 and J usage is TRBJ1-1; D is possibly TRBD1 (5 bases). Trimming removed 4 bases from V and 7 bases from J, with 7 bases in between. Germline V gene sequence: CDR1 WSHSY, CDR2 SAAADI. The CDR3 is 11 amino acids. The CDR3 protein is CASSGGGEAFF. Here the CDR3 DNA reads TGCGCCAGCAGTGGGGGCGGTGAAGCTTTCTTT.

As to this clone: Distinct nucleotide sequences in the sample also encode this CDR3. V gene TRBV6-5 combines with J gene TRBJ1-2; TRBD1 aligns across 9 bases. Germline CDR1 MNHEY, CDR2 SVGAGI. This CDR3 contains 14 residues. J lost 4 bases, V lost 6 bases, and 6 bases had no gene match. The DNA for the CDR3 is TGTGCCAGCAGATCCGGGACAGGGACCTATGGCTACACCTTC. Translated, it gives CASRSGTGTYGYTF.